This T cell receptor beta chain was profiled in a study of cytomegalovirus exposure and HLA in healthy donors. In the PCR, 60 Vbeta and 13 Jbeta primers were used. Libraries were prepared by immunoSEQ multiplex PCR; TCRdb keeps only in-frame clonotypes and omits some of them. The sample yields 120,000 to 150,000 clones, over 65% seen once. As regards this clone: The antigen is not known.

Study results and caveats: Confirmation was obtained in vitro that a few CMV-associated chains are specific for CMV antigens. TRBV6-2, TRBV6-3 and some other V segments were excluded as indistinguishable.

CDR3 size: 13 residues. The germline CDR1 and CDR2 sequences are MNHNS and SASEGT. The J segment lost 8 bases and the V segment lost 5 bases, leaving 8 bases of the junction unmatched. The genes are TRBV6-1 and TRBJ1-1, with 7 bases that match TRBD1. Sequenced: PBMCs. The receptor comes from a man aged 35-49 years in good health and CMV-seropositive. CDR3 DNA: TGTGCCAGCAGTCAAGGGGGGACAGCCGAAGCTTTCTTT. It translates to CASSQGGTAEAFF.